The 7 T cell receptor beta chains given below trace back to one sample, sequenced in a study of tumor-infiltrating lymphocytes in primary liver carcinoma. The template, 500 ng total RNA, yielded TCR beta cDNA made with a constant-region primer. Generation of the TCR beta libraries relied on three nested multiplex PCR rounds using slightly modified ARM-PCR. The two initial PCR rounds, ten to eleven cycles each, used TRBV1-TRBV30 forward and C-beta reverse primers. TCRdb re-derived calls from the multiplex PCR reads in MiXCR, one entry per CDR3 protein. The sample yields approximately 100,000 distinct CDR3 sequences, around 71% seen once. From unsorted bulk tissue weighing about 18-30 mg, DNA and RNA were co-extracted. The material sequenced was liver tumor tissue from sampling region 2. As to subset: tumor region T2, inferior pole. These receptors originate from an older woman with primary liver carcinoma and hepatitis B virus infection.

By its share, this clonotype is medium-sized (0.01 to 0.1%). This sequence joins TRBV6-1 and TRBJ1-5; D gene ambiguous. V dropped 1 base and J dropped 1 base, with 8 bases sitting between them. Germline values: CDR1 MNHNS, CDR2 SASEGT. The CDR3 runs to 15 residues. Here the CDR3 DNA reads TGTGCCAGCAGTGAAGACGGAGGGAGCAATCAGCCCCAGCATTTT. Its protein is CASSEDGGSNQPQHF.

This chain links TRBV23-1 with TRBJ2-5, with 12 bases fitting TRBD2. TRBV23-1 is an ORF, with its function uncertain. The trim removed 2 bases at V and 3 bases at J, leaving 1 base unmatched. This CDR3 spans 15 amino acids. CDR3: CASSQLAGGEETQYF. The CDR3 region has the DNA TGCGCCAGCAGTCAACTAGCGGGAGGGGAAGAGACCCAGTACTTC.

The chain has TRBV10-2 and TRBJ2-1; D ambiguous. This CDR3 is built from 15 residues. Germline CDR1 and CDR2: WSHSY and SAAADI. CDR3: CTNSAIAAAYGEQFF. The CDR3 DNA sequence: TGCACCAACAGTGCGATAGCAGCCGCATATGGTGAGCAGTTCTTC.

This clonotype appeared a few times. This sequence joins TRBV20-1 and TRBJ2-1, with 10 bases fitting TRBD2. In germline, CDR1 is DFQATT, CDR2 SNEGSKA (reference sequence). This CDR3 contains 15 residues. V lost 0 bases, J lost 8 bases, and 7 bases stayed unmatched. CDR3 nucleotides: TGCAGTGCTAGAGACCTTAGCGGGGGGTGGGATGAGCAGTTCTTC. It codes for CSARDLSGGWDEQFF.

There are many counts of this clonotype. The chain has TRBV29-1 and TRBJ2-2; D unresolved. V was cut by 2 bases and J by 0 bases, with 1 base left in between. Per germline, CDR1 SQVTM and CDR2 ANQGSEA. This CDR3 region has 12 residues. CDR3 region: CSVEPNTGELFF. CDR3 DNA: TGCAGCGTTGAACCGAACACCGGGGAGCTGTTTTTT.

Details on this clonotype: One junction end does not reproduce the germline sequence, and a read error may be involved. The J gene is TRBJ2-1, the V gene TRBV5-1; D perhaps matches TRBD1 (5 bases). In germline, CDR1 is SGHRS, CDR2 YFSETQ. This CDR3 is 15 amino acids long. The CDR3 here is CASGLVRAMHNEQFF. As DNA, the CDR3 is TGCGCCAGCGGCTTGGTCAGGGCCATGCACAATGAGCAGTTCTTC.

Notes on this clonotype: With a much larger clone just one base away, this may be a read error. This likely comes from a read error, as the CDR3 has no conserved phenylalanine or tryptophan at its end. This chain connects TRBV28 to TRBJ2-4, with D possibly matching TRBD2 (6 bases). Between the trimmed V and J ends, which lost 6 bases and 7 bases, there was a span of 16 bases. CDR3 length: 14 residues. Germline CDR1 is MDHEN and CDR2 is SYDVKM. This CDR3 is CASRVSGVRNIQYL. CDR3 in DNA: TGTGCCAGCAGAGTTAGCGGTGTTCGGAACATTCAGTACTTA.